This TCR beta chain was profiled in a study of T-cell reconstitution after alpha-beta-depleted transplantation in children. In this sample, this clonotype turned up a few times. This CDR3 spans 18 amino acids. The V end lost 3 bases, the J end lost 3 bases, and 21 bases lay between the germline ends. Germline-derived CDR1 and CDR2 are SGHRS and YFSETQ. The authors prepared the TCRbeta library with unique molecular identifiers. A single record per CDR3 protein comes from TCRdb applying MiXCR to the PCR reads. The sample holds approximately 400,000 distinct CDR3 sequences; roughly a tenth are singletons and the top ten take 4.5% to 6%.

This material consisted of PBMCs from the stem cell graft donor, taken from the stem cell graft. This clonotype was sampled from a human donor who donated a stem cell graft to a child with acute myeloid leukemia. The chain uses TRBV5-1 and TRBJ2-2; maybe TRBD2 (6 bases). CDR3 sequence reads: CASSSPRGTQSHTGELFF. The CDR3 region has the DNA TGCGCCAGCAGCTCACCACGGGGGACCCAGTCTCACACCGGGGAGCTGTTTTTT.